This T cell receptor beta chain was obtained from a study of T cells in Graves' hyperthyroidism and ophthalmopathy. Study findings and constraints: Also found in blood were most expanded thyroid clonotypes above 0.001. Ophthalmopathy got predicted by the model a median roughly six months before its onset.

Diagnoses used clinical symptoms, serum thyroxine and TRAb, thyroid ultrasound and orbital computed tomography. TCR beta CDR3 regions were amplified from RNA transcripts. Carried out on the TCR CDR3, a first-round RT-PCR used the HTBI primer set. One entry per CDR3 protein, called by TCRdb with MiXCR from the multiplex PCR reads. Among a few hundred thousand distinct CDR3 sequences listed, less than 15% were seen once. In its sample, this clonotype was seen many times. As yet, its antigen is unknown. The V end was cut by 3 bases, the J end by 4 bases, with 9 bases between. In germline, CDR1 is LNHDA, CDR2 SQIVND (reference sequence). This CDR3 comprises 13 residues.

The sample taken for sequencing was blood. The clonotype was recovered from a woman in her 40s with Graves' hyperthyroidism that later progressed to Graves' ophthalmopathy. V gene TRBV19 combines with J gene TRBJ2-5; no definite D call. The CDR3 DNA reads TGTGCCAGTAGTATGCACTTGCGAGAGACCCAGTACTTC. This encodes CASSMHLRETQYF.